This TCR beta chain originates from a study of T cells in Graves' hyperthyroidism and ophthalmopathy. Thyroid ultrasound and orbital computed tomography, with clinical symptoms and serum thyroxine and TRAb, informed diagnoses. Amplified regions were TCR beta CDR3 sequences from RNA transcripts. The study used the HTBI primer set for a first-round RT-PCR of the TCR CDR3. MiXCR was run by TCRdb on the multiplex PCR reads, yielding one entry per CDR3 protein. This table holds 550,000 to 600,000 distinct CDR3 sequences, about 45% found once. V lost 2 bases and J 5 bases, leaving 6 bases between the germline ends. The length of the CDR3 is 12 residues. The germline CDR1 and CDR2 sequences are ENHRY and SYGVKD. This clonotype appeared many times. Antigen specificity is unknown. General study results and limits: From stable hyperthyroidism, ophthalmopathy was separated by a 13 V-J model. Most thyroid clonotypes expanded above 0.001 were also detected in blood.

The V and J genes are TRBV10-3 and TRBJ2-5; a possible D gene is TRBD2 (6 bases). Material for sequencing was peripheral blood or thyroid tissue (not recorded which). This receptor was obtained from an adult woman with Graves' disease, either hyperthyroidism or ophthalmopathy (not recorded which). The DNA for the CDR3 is TGTGCCATCAGTGAGGGGGGGGAGACCCAGTACTTC. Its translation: CAISEGGETQYF.